These 20 T cell receptor beta chains originate from one sample sequenced in a study of beta chain features in type 1 diabetes (dated by TCRdb to 2016 to 2019). Library generation was performed with the immunoSEQ multiplex PCR assay. All of the isolated RNA was reverse transcribed with the High Capacity cDNA Reverse Transcription Kit, so expressed TCRB transcripts were sequenced. Imported from immuneACCESS, the table was reduced by TCRdb to in-frame sequences with V and J called. These copies leave out some clones; in studies compared against another copy, an unresolved V gene accounts for under half, and the cause of the remainder is not known. The sample table records 350,000 to 450,000 clones; about 15% of these occur just once. The ten largest make up around 0.02% of the sample. Material: naive CD4+ T cells from blood. This specimen's cell subset or site label, interpreted: true naive CD4+ T cells. The receptors come from a woman aged 18-29 years in good health.

This clone was counted a few times. The chain couples TRBV4-2 to TRBJ2-3; unclear D gene. There are 13 residues in the CDR3. Germline V gene data show CDR1 as LGHNA and CDR2 as YNFKEQ. The V end was cut by 4 bases, the J end by 1 base, with 6 bases between. This CDR3 reads CASSRGGTDTQYF. CDR3 DNA: TGTGCCAGCAGCCGAGGTGGCACAGATACGCAGTATTTT.

This clone showed up just a few times. The chain carries TRBV29-1 and TRBJ2-5; perhaps TRBD1 as D (6 bases). Between the trimmed V and J ends, which lost 4 bases and 11 bases, there was a span of 26 bases. Germline CDR1 is SQVTM and CDR2 is ANQGSEA. The CDR3 runs 15 residues. DNA for the CDR3: TGCAGCGTTGTACCCAGGGGTATCGGGCTTTCGGGGCAGTACTTC. Encoded protein: CSVVPRGIGLSGQYF. Using reference TRBV29-1 and TRBJ2-5 for the parts outside the CDR3, the full variable domain is SAVISQKPSRDICQRGTSLTIQCQVDSQVTMMFWYRQQPGQSLTLIATANQGSEATYESGFVIDKFPISRPNLTFSTLTVSNMSPEDSSIYLCSVVPRGIGLSGQYFGPGTRLLVL.

The chain couples TRBV7-9 to TRBJ1-1; D gene uncertain. From germline, CDR1 is SEHNR and CDR2 FQNEAQ (reference sequence). The V end was cut by 2 bases, the J end by 5 bases, with 6 bases between. There are 12 residues in the CDR3. The CDR3 nucleotides read TGTGCCAGCAGCTTACACAAGACTGAAGCTTTCTTT. It codes for CASSLHKTEAFF.

The gene calls are TRBV30 and TRBJ2-5, with 10 bases identical to TRBD1. Germline-derived CDR1 and CDR2 are GTSNPN and SVGIG (reference sequence). There are 15 residues in the CDR3. Trimming took 3 bases from V and 5 from J; bases not matched to a gene: 9. For the CDR3, the DNA is TGTGCCTGGAGCCCGGGGACAGGGGTTCGGGAGACCCAGTACTTC. Translation gives CAWSPGTGVRETQYF.

The J gene is TRBJ2-5, the V gene TRBV11-2; weak D call: TRBD1 (5 bases). The CDR3 is 13 amino acids. The germline V gene has CDR1 SGHAT and CDR2 FQNNGV. V shed 5 bases and J shed 5 bases, with 12 bases lying between them. The CDR3 sequence: CASSLGAYETQYF. DNA for the CDR3: TGTGCCAGCAGCCTAGGGGCCTACGAGACCCAGTACTTC.

This clone was recorded a few times. The chain is built from TRBV11-2 and TRBJ1-4, with 7 bases that match TRBD1. V lost 5 bases to trimming and J lost 8 bases; unmatched junction nucleotides: 11. The germline CDR1 and CDR2 sequences are SGHAT and FQNNGV. The CDR3 extends over 15 amino acids. The CDR3 DNA reads as TGTGCCAGCAGCCCGGGGACAGCTGATGGCGAAAAACTGTTTTTT. Protein: CASSPGTADGEKLFF.

The V and J genes are TRBV29-1 and TRBJ2-2, with D unresolved. Germline V CDR1 and CDR2: SQVTM, ANQGSEA. The CDR3 contains 14 residues. V lost 1 base, J lost 5 bases, and 11 bases lay in between. The CDR3 region has the DNA TGCAGCGTTGAAGGAAACAGTGGGACCGGGGAGCTGTTTTTT. It codes for CSVEGNSGTGELFF.

The CDR3 loop is CASSADRGPGGYTF. In DNA, the CDR3 is TGTGCCAGCAGTGCGGACAGGGGGCCAGGTGGCTACACCTTC. J is TRBJ1-2 and V is TRBV25-1; 11 nucleotides align to TRBD1. The trim removed 4 bases at V and 7 bases at J, leaving 5 bases unmatched. The germline CDR1 and CDR2 sequences are MGHDK and SYGVNS. There are 14 residues in the CDR3.

This clone was picked up a small number of times. The rearrangement uses TRBV2 and TRBJ1-2; D is possibly TRBD1 (6 bases). V was pared by 7 bases and J by 6 bases, with 18 bases between. CDR1 SNHLY and CDR2 FYNNEI come from the germline V gene. The CDR3 runs 14 residues. The CDR3 DNA is TGTGCCAGCACCTTACAGGGCATACCTGATGGCTACACCTTC. It codes for CASTLQGIPDGYTF.

This chain uses TRBV6-1 with TRBJ2-3, with TRBD1 matching over 11 bases. Germline lookup yields CDR1 MNHNS and CDR2 SASEGT. The CDR3 is 15 residues long. Trimming cost V 4 bases and J 4 bases; bases outside gene matches: 4. The chain's CDR3 is CASSGDRGSADTQYF. Here the CDR3 DNA reads TGTGCCAGCAGTGGGGACAGGGGGTCAGCAGATACGCAGTATTTT.

This chain connects TRBV7-2 to TRBJ2-7; TRBD2 matches at 14 bases. The CDR3 extends over 16 amino acids. CDR1 and CDR2 (germline): SGHTA, FQGNSA. The V and J ends lost 5 bases and 3 bases, in that order; junction bases with no gene match: 6. CDR3 protein: CASSTGGTSGSYEQYF. Written as DNA, the CDR3 is TGTGCCAGCAGCACCGGAGGGACTAGCGGGAGCTACGAGCAGTACTTC.

This clone was detected only a few times. V and J are TRBV4-1 and TRBJ2-3, with D tentatively TRBD2 (5 bases). Germline values: CDR1 MGHRA, CDR2 YSYEKL. V was clipped by 1 base and J by 4 bases, with 9 bases between them. The CDR3 is 14 amino acids. The CDR3 coding sequence is TGCGCCAGCAGCCAAGTTCCAGCGGCAGATACGCAGTATTTT. Translated: CASSQVPAADTQYF.

The table lists this clone with a few counts. The CDR3 DNA reads TGTGCCAGCTCAAAGGCAGGCTTGGAGCCCCAGCATTTT. It translates to CASSKAGLEPQHF. The chain uses TRBV18 and TRBJ1-5; D ambiguous. The CDR3 has 13 amino acids. Germline V gene sequence: CDR1 KGHSH, CDR2 LQKENI. Trimming removed 5 bases at V and 8 bases at J, with 13 bases between.

This chain connects TRBV27 to TRBJ2-1; D perhaps matches TRBD2 (6 bases). Trimming stripped 6 bases from V and 7 bases from J, with 13 bases between. Germline V lookup: CDR1 MNHEY, CDR2 SMNVEV (reference sequence). The CDR3 spans 13 residues. The CDR3 region is CASRDYNLNEQFF. DNA of the CDR3: TGTGCCAGCAGGGACTACAACTTAAATGAGCAGTTCTTC.

This clone was found a few times. The CDR3 nucleotides read TGCAGCGTTGAAGGGGGGCAGTACGGAGATACGCAGTATTTT. Translating gives CSVEGGQYGDTQYF. The chain combines TRBV29-1 with TRBJ2-3; D is possibly TRBD1 (6 bases). V dropped 1 base and J dropped 5 bases, with 13 bases sitting between them. The CDR3 loop spans 14 amino acids. Per the germline V gene, CDR1 is SQVTM and CDR2 is ANQGSEA.

This clone was counted between two and nine times. This chain links TRBV4-2 with TRBJ2-1, with 8 bases fitting TRBD1. V shed 4 bases, J shed 5 bases, and the junction held 4 bases outside the gene matches. Germline loops: CDR1 LGHNA, CDR2 YNFKEQ. The CDR3 consists of 14 residues. CDR3 coding DNA: TGTGCCAGCAGCCTCGGGACAGGTAACAATGAGCAGTTCTTC. This translates into CASSLGTGNNEQFF.

This clone has a handful of counts. The same CDR3 can be traced to other DNA sequences in this sample. This chain uses TRBV5-1 with TRBJ1-5; D not resolved. CDR1 and CDR2 from the germline V gene are SGHRS and YFSETQ. This CDR3 is 15 amino acids long. Between the trimmed V and J ends, which lost 0 bases and 0 bases, there was a span of 7 bases. CDR3 amino acids: CASSLGGNSNQPQHF. The CDR3 DNA follows: TGCGCCAGCAGCTTGGGAGGAAATAGCAATCAGCCCCAGCATTTT.

The V and J genes are TRBV7-2 and TRBJ1-5, with 11 nucleotides matching TRBD1. Germline CDR1 reads SGHTA; CDR2 reads FQGNSA. Losses at the gene ends were 5 bases for V and 3 bases for J; bases not matched to a gene: 6. The CDR3 consists of 16 residues. Here the CDR3 reads CASSRWTGGNNQPQHF. As DNA, the CDR3 is TGTGCCAGCAGCAGATGGACAGGGGGCAACAATCAGCCCCAGCATTTT. The whole variable domain, filled in from reference TRBV7-2 and TRBJ1-5, reads GAGVSQSPSNKVTEKGKDVELRCDPISGHTALYWYRQSLGQGLEFLIYFQGNSAPDKSGLPSDRFSAERTGGSVSTLTIQRTQQEDSAVYLCASSRWTGGNNQPQHFGDGTRLSIL.

The J gene is TRBJ2-7, the V gene TRBV18, with 9 positions matching TRBD1. The V gene end was trimmed by 3 bases and the J gene end by 7 bases; junction bases not matched to a gene: 10. Germline CDR1 reads KGHSH; CDR2 reads LQKENI. CDR3 length: 15 residues. CDR3 amino acids: CASSPGPGTGREQYF. CDR3 DNA sequence: TGTGCCAGCTCACCGGGACCCGGGACAGGGCGAGAGCAGTACTTC.

This rearrangement joins TRBV19 to TRBJ2-1, with 8 bases identical to TRBD1. Germline CDR1 and CDR2: LNHDA and SQIVND (reference sequence). The CDR3 extends over 16 amino acids. V lost 7 bases and J lost 6; bases outside the gene matches: 14. CDR3 bases: TGTGCCAGTAAGAGTTGGGGACAGGAGGATTCCAATGAGCAGTTCTTC. It encodes CASKSWGQEDSNEQFF.